One and the same sample provided the 25 T cell receptor beta chains below, sequenced in a study of blood T cell repertoires in COVID-19. The protocol was immunoSEQ multiplex PCR, while the TCRdb copy is restricted to in-frame clones and leaves out a portion. The sample has about 120,000 clones; less than 90% are singletons. Sequenced: peripheral blood. The receptor set was obtained from a man between 65 and 79 years old with acute or convalescent COVID-19.

This clone was picked up one time. The V and J genes are TRBV6-5 and TRBJ2-1; 7 bases match TRBD1. In germline, CDR1 is MNHEY, CDR2 SVGAGI. The CDR3 is made up of 15 amino acids. Trimming removed 6 bases from V and 3 bases from J; junction bases left unmatched: 8. CDR3 residues: CASRLGTESYNEQFF. CDR3 bases: TGTGCCAGCAGGTTAGGGACAGAGAGCTACAATGAGCAGTTCTTC.

J is TRBJ1-6 and V is TRBV2, with 9 bases identical to TRBD1. Germline lookup yields CDR1 SNHLY and CDR2 FYNNEI. The CDR3 has 13 amino acids. Trimming cost V 8 bases and J 10 bases; bases outside gene matches: 6. The CDR3 DNA is TGTGCCAGCCACAGGGGGCTAAGCTCACCCCTCCACTTT. Amino acid sequence: CASHRGLSSPLHF.

This rearrangement joins TRBV28 to TRBJ1-6; no definite D call. Germline CDR1 reads MDHEN; CDR2 reads SYDVKM. This CDR3 spans 18 amino acids. Trimming shortened V by 10 bases and J by 0 bases, and 22 bases separated the two germline ends. The CDR3 loop is CATQEPRPTSSYNSPLHF. In nucleotides, the CDR3 is TGTGCCACCCAAGAGCCCAGGCCAACGAGCTCCTATAATTCACCCCTCCACTTT.

This clone was observed once. The genes are TRBV18 and TRBJ2-1, with 12 bases that match TRBD2. CDR1 is KGHSH, CDR2 LQKENI, per germline. The CDR3 runs to 16 residues. V shed 1 base, J shed 8 bases, and the junction held 6 bases outside the gene matches. The CDR3: CASSPLLTSGGYEQFF. The CDR3 DNA is TGTGCCAGCTCACCACTTTTGACTAGCGGGGGCTATGAGCAGTTCTTC.

This clone came up once. The rearrangement joins TRBV27 to TRBJ2-3; D uncertain. V was clipped by 2 bases and J by 1 base, with 13 bases between them. The CDR3 consists of 16 residues. The germline CDR1 and CDR2 sequences are MNHEY and SMNVEV (reference sequence). The CDR3 DNA is TGTGCCAGCAGTTTAAGCCCCGGTGTCCGCACAGATACGCAGTATTTT. Encoded protein: CASSLSPGVRTDTQYF.

This clone was seen more than once but under ten times. V usage is TRBV4-2 and J usage is TRBJ1-2, with 7 positions matching TRBD1. In germline, CDR1 is LGHNA, CDR2 YNFKEQ. The junction had 12 bases not matched to a gene; V was cut back by 3 bases and J by 8 bases. CDR3 size: 15 residues. CDR3 sequence (DNA): TGTGCCAGCAGCCATTCCCCAGGGGGGAGCCGAGGCTACACCTTC. Its protein product is CASSHSPGGSRGYTF.

The chain joins TRBV3-1 (or the pseudogene TRBV3-2) to TRBJ1-2, with 8 bases lining up with TRBD1. Germline V CDR1 and CDR2: LGHDT, YNNKEL (reference sequence). There are 14 residues in the CDR3. V dropped 1 base and J dropped 3; count of bases not matched to a gene: 1. The CDR3 coding sequence is TGTGCCAGCAGCCAAGGGACAGGGTACTATGGCTACACCTTC. Encoded protein: CASSQGTGYYGYTF.

The V gene is TRBV18, the J gene TRBJ1-1, with 9 bases fitting TRBD1. Trimming took 3 bases from V and 0 from J; bases not matched to a gene: 8. The CDR3 sequence is 17 residues long. Germline values: CDR1 KGHSH, CDR2 LQKENI. The CDR3 reads CASSPPGQGLMNTEAFF. The CDR3 bases are TGTGCCAGCTCACCCCCGGGACAGGGTCTCATGAACACTGAAGCTTTCTTT.

This chain connects TRBV27 to TRBJ1-5; D gene unclear. This CDR3 has 15 amino acids. The V gene's germline CDR1 is MNHEY and CDR2 SMNVEV (reference sequence). V lost 4 bases and J 2 bases, leaving 12 bases between the germline ends. The CDR3 DNA reads as TGTGCCAGCAGTTCTGGGGTCGGGGGCAATCAGCCCCAGCATTTT. Translated: CASSSGVGGNQPQHF.

The chain carries TRBV11-2 and TRBJ2-3, with 7 bases that match TRBD1. J gave up 9 bases and V 5 bases, and 8 bases lay outside the gene matches. Germline CDR1 and CDR2: SGHAT and FQNNGV. The length of the CDR3 is 13 residues. The CDR3 bases are TGTGCCAGCAGCCCCGGACAGGTTCAGACGCAGTATTTT. It encodes CASSPGQVQTQYF.

This chain connects TRBV12-5 to TRBJ2-7; D perhaps matches TRBD1 (6 bases). Trimming took off 2 bases at V and 2 bases at J, with 19 bases between the two ends. CDR3 length equals 17 residues. CDR1 LGHNT and CDR2 FRNRAP come from the germline V gene. CDR3 residues: CASGLPTRGTKTYEQYF. CDR3 nucleotides: TGTGCTAGTGGTTTGCCCACAAGGGGGACGAAAACCTACGAGCAGTACTTC.

The chain has TRBV5-6 and TRBJ2-5, with 8 bases identical to TRBD2. After removal of 4 bases from V and 7 bases from J, the junction contained 15 bases not matched to a gene. The CDR3 sequence is 16 residues long. Per germline, CDR1 SGHDT and CDR2 YYEEEE. The CDR3 loop reads CASSLAGSPGQATQYF. CDR3 sequence (DNA): TGTGCCAGCAGCCTAGCGGGCAGCCCTGGGCAGGCGACCCAGTACTTC.

The gene calls are TRBV18 and TRBJ1-1, with 11 bases matching TRBD1. The trim removed 7 bases at V and 5 bases at J, leaving 6 bases unmatched. Per germline, CDR1 KGHSH and CDR2 LQKENI. The CDR3 runs to 14 residues. The CDR3 protein is CASLRGQGGTEAFF. CDR3 DNA sequence: TGTGCCAGCTTAAGGGGACAGGGGGGAACTGAAGCTTTCTTT.

This clone showed up just once. V is TRBV21-1 and J is TRBJ2-6; the listed D gene, TRBD1, was not tested against the DNA. TRBV21-1 corresponds to a pseudogene. The CDR3 covers 19 residues. The CDR3 is CASSKVDRFLSSGANVLTF. The CDR3 DNA reads TGTGCCAGCAGCAAAGTTGACAGGTTCCTATCCTCTGGGGCCAACGTCCTGACTTTC.

This chain joins TRBV3-1 (or the pseudogene TRBV3-2) and TRBJ2-7, with 13 bases matching TRBD2. This CDR3 spans 18 amino acids. V was pared by 4 bases and J by 0 bases, with 9 bases of the junction left unmatched. CDR1 and CDR2 (germline): LGHDT, YNNKEL (reference sequence). CDR3 residues: CASSPTSGGLPSSYEQYF. The CDR3 nucleotides read TGTGCCAGCAGCCCGACTAGCGGGGGGCTCCCAAGCTCCTACGAGCAGTACTTC.

The V call is TRBV7-2, the J call TRBJ2-1, with unresolved D. The CDR3 runs to 11 residues. Trimming left V 1 base short and J 10 bases short, with 5 bases between. CDR1 and CDR2 (germline): SGHTA, FQGNSA. CDR3 sequence reads: CASSLVQEQFF. Here the CDR3 DNA reads TGTGCCAGCAGCTTAGTACAAGAGCAGTTCTTC. Full variable domain (outside the CDR3, taken from reference TRBV7-2 and TRBJ2-1): GAGVSQSPSNKVTEKGKDVELRCDPISGHTALYWYRQSLGQGLEFLIYFQGNSAPDKSGLPSDRFSAERTGGSVSTLTIQRTQQEDSAVYLCASSLVQEQFFGPGTRLTVL.

The chain joins TRBV3-1 (or the pseudogene TRBV3-2) to TRBJ1-2, with unresolved D. V lost 4 bases, J lost 4 bases, and 13 bases lay in between. The germline V gene has CDR1 LGHDT and CDR2 YNNKEL (reference sequence). There are 14 residues in the CDR3. The CDR3 loop is CASSLHPGSYGYTF. As DNA, the CDR3 is TGTGCCAGCAGCCTGCATCCAGGATCCTATGGCTACACCTTC.

This chain links TRBV7-9 with TRBJ1-1; 10 bases fit TRBD1. V lost 0 bases, J lost 1 base, and 2 bases stayed unmatched. Germline V gene data show CDR1 as SEHNR and CDR2 as FQNEAQ (reference sequence). The CDR3 contains 16 residues. CDR3 sequence reads: CASSLARTGGNTEAFF. The CDR3 coding sequence is TGTGCCAGCAGCTTAGCCCGGACAGGGGGGAACACTGAAGCTTTCTTT.

The chain combines TRBV5-4 with TRBJ2-7, with 10 bases aligning to TRBD2. Losses at the gene ends were 3 bases for V and 1 base for J; bases not matched to a gene: 4. This CDR3 spans 15 amino acids. CDR1 and CDR2 (germline): SGHNT, YYREEE (reference sequence). The DNA of the CDR3 is TGTGCCAGCAGCTCACTAGCGGGGTCGTCCTACGAGCAGTACTTC. Its protein product is CASSSLAGSSYEQYF.

The chain is built from TRBV20-1 and TRBJ2-3; D remains ambiguous. V lost 3 bases, J lost 2 bases, and 3 bases lay in between. Germline loops: CDR1 DFQATT, CDR2 SNEGSKA (reference sequence). This CDR3 spans 11 amino acids. CDR3 coding DNA: TGCAGTGCTAGCCACACAGATACGCAGTATTTT. It specifies CSASHTDTQYF.

The chain couples TRBV7-9 to TRBJ1-5; 9 positions agree with TRBD1. From germline, CDR1 is SEHNR and CDR2 FQNEAQ (reference sequence). V dropped 2 bases and J dropped 6; count of bases not matched to a gene: 2. The CDR3 sequence is 14 residues long. In DNA, the CDR3 is TGTGCCAGCAGCTTAACAGGGGGCACTCAGCCCCAGCATTTT. Encoded protein: CASSLTGGTQPQHF.

J is TRBJ1-1 and V is TRBV12-3 or TRBV12-4; 9 bases fit TRBD1. V dropped 5 bases and J dropped 5; count of bases not matched to a gene: 3. The CDR3 is 13 residues long. CDR3 loop: CASSIGQGTEAFF. The CDR3 DNA reads as TGTGCCAGCAGTATAGGACAGGGGACTGAAGCTTTCTTT.

The chain couples TRBV15 to TRBJ2-3, with 8 bases matching TRBD2. Looked up from germline, CDR1 is LNHNV and CDR2 is YYDKDF (reference sequence). Losses at the gene ends were 7 bases for V and 0 bases for J; bases not matched to a gene: 6. CDR3 length equals 15 residues. The CDR3 spells CATKAGAPSTDTQYF. The DNA of the CDR3 is TGTGCCACCAAAGCGGGGGCCCCTAGCACAGATACGCAGTATTTT. The variable domain in full, completed from reference TRBV15 and TRBJ2-3, reads DAMVIQNPRYQVTQFGKPVTLSCSQTLNHNVMYWYQQKSSQAPKLLFHYYDKDFNNEADTPDNFQSRRPNTSFCFLDIRSPGLGDTAMYLCATKAGAPSTDTQYFGPGTRLTVL.

The gene calls are TRBV5-4 and TRBJ2-5; D call uncertain. Trimming removed 4 bases at V and 1 base at J, with 5 bases between. The CDR3 loop spans 12 amino acids. CDR1 SGHNT and CDR2 YYREEE come from the germline V gene (reference sequence). The DNA for the CDR3 is TGTGCCAGCAGCCTCTTCCAAGAGACCCAGTACTTC. Its translation is CASSLFQETQYF.

This chain uses TRBV4-1 with TRBJ2-1; 10 bases map to TRBD1. Trimming cost V 0 bases and J 5 bases; bases outside gene matches: 4. The CDR3 is 16 amino acids. Germline V CDR1 and CDR2: MGHRA, YSYEKL. The CDR3: CASSQDFGTGDNEQFF. The CDR3 nucleotides are TGCGCCAGCAGCCAAGATTTTGGGACAGGGGACAATGAGCAGTTCTTC.